This TCR beta chain was obtained from a study of identical twins. A universal primer site came from template switching; cDNA carried unique molecular identifiers. A single record per CDR3 protein comes from TCRdb applying MiXCR to the 5' RACE reads. The table includes 700,000 or so distinct CDR3 sequences, 8.5% to 9.5% detected once. V was trimmed by 5 bases and J by 4 bases, leaving 15 bases between them. The CDR3 consists of 14 residues. The germline CDR1 and CDR2 sequences are MNHEY and SVGEGT. These records were also assigned to another study, of yellow fever vaccine responses in identical twins.

The TCR comes from a woman aged 18-30 years in good health. Sequenced sample: PBMCs. The chain joins TRBV6-2 or TRBV6-3 to TRBJ2-7, with D perhaps given as TRBD1 or TRBD2 (6 bases each). This chain's CDR3 is CASSPDWRGYEQYF. The CDR3 coding sequence is TGTGCCAGCAGTCCGGACTGGAGGGGGTACGAGCAGTACTTC.